This TCR beta chain was recorded in a study of cytomegalovirus exposure and HLA in healthy donors. Across the study: Ancestry clustering placed 81% of approximately 420 genotyped donors in the Caucasian-associated cluster.

Broader study findings: Later examination showed HLA-associated TCR beta chains had greater clonal expansion than equally common others. An analysis was carried out later, and it reportedly showed fewer N-insertions in an Asian-associated ancestry cluster than the 666-donor mean. It was only CMV serostatus that was available as immune exposure information.

PCR involved 60 Vbeta and 13 Jbeta primers. The table came from immunoSEQ multiplex PCR; TCRdb's copy has only in-frame clones and leaves some out. The sample has about 59,000 clones; more than 70% are singletons. The CDR3 runs 11 residues. Looked up from germline, CDR1 is MGHDK and CDR2 is SYGVNS. The ends lost 6 bases at V and 8 bases at J; junction bases unmatched: 3. About this clone: Its antigen is not identified.

The sequenced sample was PBMCs. The chain has TRBV25-1 and TRBJ1-1, with 7 positions matching TRBD1. The TCR was taken from a man aged 30 to 39 in good health and CMV-seropositive. CDR3: CASREGQEAFF. The CDR3, as DNA: TGTGCCAGCAGGGAGGGACAGGAAGCTTTCTTT.